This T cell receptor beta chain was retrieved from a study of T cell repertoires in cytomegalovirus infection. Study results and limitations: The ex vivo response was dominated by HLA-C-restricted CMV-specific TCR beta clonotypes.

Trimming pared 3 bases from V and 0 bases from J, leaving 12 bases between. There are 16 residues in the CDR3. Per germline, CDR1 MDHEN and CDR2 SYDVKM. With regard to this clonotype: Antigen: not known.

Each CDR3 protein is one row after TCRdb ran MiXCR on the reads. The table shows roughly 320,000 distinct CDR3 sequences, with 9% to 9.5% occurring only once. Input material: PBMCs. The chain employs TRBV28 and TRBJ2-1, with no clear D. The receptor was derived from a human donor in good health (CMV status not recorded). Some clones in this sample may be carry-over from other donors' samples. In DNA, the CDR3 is TGTGCCAGCAGTTTTAGGATGGTCAACTCCTACAATGAGCAGTTCTTC. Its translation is CASSFRMVNSYNEQFF.